This TCR beta chain was profiled in a study of T cell responses to AZD1222 COVID-19 vaccine. Study findings and constraints: Nearly half of unique spike-specific TCRs reportedly avoided B.1.351 and B.1.1.7 mutated regions. Clonal diversity was possibly underestimated, and the donors were mostly white British, with more females. Across spike, vaccine-associated CD4 TCRs were found, dominant at 160-218 and 743-854. Seropositivity was recorded at baseline in only a handful of AZD1222 recipients.

Germline V lookup: CDR1 LGHDT, CDR2 YNNKEL (reference sequence). The CDR3 has 14 amino acids. The V and J ends lost 4 bases and 4 bases respectively, with 13 bases between them. Clones were sequenced by immunoSEQ multiplex PCR, and TCRdb holds only the in-frame ones, with some missing. The repertoire holds approximately 31,000 clones, roughly 90% seen once, with 14% in the top ten. As regards this clone: Its antigen is currently unknown.

This sequence was found in an adult who received the AZD1222 COVID-19 vaccine. The chain is built from TRBV3-1 (or the pseudogene TRBV3-2) and TRBJ1-2; no firm D call. The sequencing used peripheral blood, collected 28 days after the second AZD1222 dose. CDR3 DNA: TGTGCCAGCAGCCTACAAGATGGGATCTATGGCTACACCTTC. This gives the protein CASSLQDGIYGYTF.